Listed here are 32 T cell receptor beta chains from one sample, sequenced in a study of blood T cell repertoires in COVID-19. Using immunoSEQ multiplex PCR, the repertoire was profiled, and TCRdb retains in-frame clones only, with some absent. The sample has 300,000 to 400,000 clones, roughly 90% seen once. Sequenced input: peripheral blood. The receptors were sampled from a young man with COVID-19, enrolled during active disease.

The rearrangement uses TRBV27 and TRBJ2-3, with TRBD1 matching 7 bases. The J segment lost 5 bases and the V segment lost 6 bases, leaving 17 bases of the junction unmatched. Germline assignment: CDR1 MNHEY and CDR2 SMNVEV (reference sequence). This CDR3 has 17 residues. In nucleotides, the CDR3 is TGTGCCAGCAGAACGTTATCCTTAGGACAGGTGGGAGATACGCAGTATTTT. It yields the protein CASRTLSLGQVGDTQYF.

The chain has TRBV9 and TRBJ1-2, with a weak D call TRBD1 (6 bases). CDR3 length: 14 residues. The ends were cut back, 0 bases at V and 1 base at J, with 7 bases in the middle. Germline lookup yields CDR1 SGDLS and CDR2 YYNGEE. Written as DNA, the CDR3 is TGTGCCAGCAGCGTAGGACAGGATAACTATGGCTACACCTTC. This codes for CASSVGQDNYGYTF.

The J gene is TRBJ2-7, the V gene TRBV11-3, with 12 bases matching TRBD2. There are 17 residues in the CDR3. The germline V gene has CDR1 SGHNT and CDR2 YENEEA. The junction had 8 bases not matched to a gene; V was cut back by 0 bases and J by 5 bases. The CDR3 is CASSLEGLAGCTNEQYF. Written as DNA, the CDR3 is TGTGCCAGCAGCTTAGAAGGACTAGCGGGATGTACTAACGAGCAGTACTTC.

The chain carries TRBV7-2 and TRBJ2-7, with D unresolved. V gave up 0 bases and J gave up 1 base, with 10 bases separating them. CDR3 size: 15 residues. Germline V lookup: CDR1 SGHTA, CDR2 FQGNSA. The CDR3 protein is CASSLAGQESYEQYF. Here the CDR3 DNA reads TGTGCCAGCAGCTTAGCAGGCCAGGAATCCTACGAGCAGTACTTC.

V and J are TRBV5-1 and TRBJ2-5; 9 bases align to TRBD1. The germline gives CDR1 SGHRS, CDR2 YFSETQ. J was trimmed by 1 base and V by 4 bases; bases with no gene match: 8. This CDR3 has 16 amino acids. This chain's CDR3 is CASSPGTGRVQETQYF. The CDR3 bases are TGCGCCAGCAGCCCTGGGACAGGGAGAGTCCAAGAGACCCAGTACTTC.

CDR3 sequence (DNA): TGTGCCAGCAGCTTATCCCCGGGACAGGGCCAAGAGACCCAGTACTTC. As protein: CASSLSPGQGQETQYF. The J gene is TRBJ2-5, the V gene TRBV7-6; 9 nucleotides agree with TRBD1. V was pared by 2 bases and J by 1 base, with 5 bases of the junction left unmatched. Germline CDR1 SGHVS, CDR2 FNYEAQ. CDR3 size: 16 residues.

The J gene is TRBJ1-5, the V gene TRBV11-3, with TRBD1 matching over 10 bases. The V gene end was trimmed by 0 bases and the J gene end by 0 bases; junction bases not matched to a gene: 8. The CDR3 is 19 amino acids. CDR1 is SGHNT and CDR2 is YENEEA in the germline V gene. CDR3 DNA sequence: TGTGCCAGCAGCTTAGATGTCGGGACAGGGGCTTATAGCAATCAGCCCCAGCATTTT. This translates into CASSLDVGTGAYSNQPQHF.

The chain is built from TRBV14 and TRBJ2-5, with D possibly TRBD1 on 5 matching bases. This CDR3 has 13 residues. Deletions cut 4 bases from V and 5 bases from J, with 11 bases between. Germline assignment: CDR1 SGHDN and CDR2 FVKESK. CDR3 sequence reads: CASSPLWGETQYF. As DNA, the CDR3 is TGTGCCAGCAGCCCCCTATGGGGCGAGACCCAGTACTTC.

This chain connects TRBV11-2 to TRBJ2-6; D perhaps matches TRBD2 (6 bases). This CDR3 contains 17 residues. V was cut by 1 base and J by 0 bases, with 10 bases left in between. Per the germline V gene, CDR1 is SGHAT and CDR2 is FQNNGV. In DNA form, the CDR3 reads TGTGCCAGCAGCTTAGTATGGGGGGACTCTGGGGCCAACGTCCTGACTTTC. Its translation: CASSLVWGDSGANVLTF. The entire variable domain, with the rest obtained from reference TRBV11-2 and TRBJ2-6, is as follows: EAGVAQSPRYKIIEKRQSVAFWCNPISGHATLYWYQQILGQGPKLLIQFQNNGVVDDSQLPKDRFSAERLKGVDSTLKIQPAKLEDSAVYLCASSLVWGDSGANVLTFGAGSRLTVL.

The chain recombines TRBV7-9 with TRBJ2-1; possible D gene TRBD2, 6 bases. V dropped 8 bases and J dropped 7 bases, with 21 bases sitting between them. The CDR3 sequence is 15 residues long. Germline lookup yields CDR1 SEHNR and CDR2 FQNEAQ (reference sequence). CDR3 amino acids: CASHVGDSQYNEQFF. The DNA for the CDR3 is TGTGCCAGCCACGTGGGGGACTCACAATATAATGAGCAGTTCTTC.

This clone was seen a single time. This chain uses TRBV7-8 with TRBJ2-5; 7 bases align to TRBD2. In germline, CDR1 is SGHVS, CDR2 FQNEAQ. V shed 5 bases, J shed 4 bases, and the junction held 4 bases outside the gene matches. The CDR3 has 13 amino acids. CDR3 sequence: CASSPGGGETQYF. Written as DNA, the CDR3 is TGTGCCAGCAGCCCGGGAGGAGGAGAGACCCAGTACTTC.

The rearrangement links TRBV28 to TRBJ1-3; D may be TRBD1 (5 bases). Trimming took off 8 bases at V and 4 bases at J, with 12 bases between the two ends. CDR1 is MDHEN and CDR2 is SYDVKM in the germline V gene. This CDR3 comprises 13 residues. The CDR3 DNA follows: TGTGCCAGCGGGGGGTCCCTAGGAAACACCATATATTTT. It codes for CASGGSLGNTIYF.

The gene calls are TRBV10-3 and TRBJ2-1, with TRBD1 matching 9 bases. V lost 3 bases and J lost 4; bases outside the gene matches: 4. The CDR3 is 15 residues long. CDR1 and CDR2 (germline): ENHRY, SYGVKD. The CDR3 DNA sequence: TGTGCCATCAGTGATATACAGGGGGCTTACAATGAGCAGTTCTTC. Protein: CAISDIQGAYNEQFF.

V usage is TRBV6-6 and J usage is TRBJ2-1; 12 nucleotides agree with TRBD2. The CDR3 consists of 15 residues. Germline CDR1 is MNHNY and CDR2 is SVGAGI (reference sequence). V lost 6 bases, J lost 4 bases, and 4 bases stayed unmatched. The CDR3 DNA reads TGTGCCAGCAGCCCTAGCGGGAGGGAGTACAATGAGCAGTTCTTC. This encodes CASSPSGREYNEQFF.

The chain recombines TRBV5-1 with TRBJ2-7, with 8 nucleotides matching TRBD1. In germline, CDR1 is SGHRS, CDR2 YFSETQ. Trimming took 0 bases from V and 2 from J; bases not matched to a gene: 1. The CDR3 is 14 amino acids. CDR3 bases: TGCGCCAGCAGCTTGGGGACAGGGACCTACGAGCAGTACTTC. Protein product: CASSLGTGTYEQYF.

The rearrangement uses TRBV6-5 and TRBJ2-7, with 8 bases fitting TRBD2. Germline assignment: CDR1 MNHEY and CDR2 SVGAGI. The V segment lost 4 bases and the J segment 2 bases; nucleotides outside the gene matches: 7. The CDR3 covers 15 residues. The CDR3 DNA reads as TGTGCCAGCAGTTTGGTCTTCGGGGGGGCCTACGAGCAGTACTTC. Encoded protein: CASSLVFGGAYEQYF.

The rearrangement links TRBV30 to TRBJ2-6; D might be TRBD1 (6 bases). CDR3 length equals 14 residues. Germline V gives CDR1 GTSNPN, CDR2 SVGIG (reference sequence). Trimming cost V 2 bases and J 8 bases, with 13 bases left between them. CDR3 in amino acids: CAWSISGETNVLTF. The DNA of the CDR3 is TGTGCCTGGAGTATTTCAGGGGAGACCAACGTCCTGACTTTC.

As to this clone: The junction departs from the called germline gene at one end, perhaps through a read error. The V call is TRBV20-1, the J call TRBJ2-5, with TRBD2 matching 8 bases. CDR1 is DFQATT and CDR2 is SNEGSKA in the germline V gene (reference sequence). This CDR3 comprises 11 residues. DNA of the CDR3: TGCAGTGCTAGTCTCGGGAGGGCCCTGAACTTC. Its translation is CSASLGRALNF.

This sequence joins TRBV18 and TRBJ1-2; 9 bases align to TRBD1. This CDR3 spans 14 amino acids. Germline trimming cut 3 bases from V and 8 bases from J; bases unmatched to any gene: 7. Germline CDR1 reads KGHSH; CDR2 reads LQKENI. The CDR3 coding sequence is TGTGCCAGCTCACCCCTGGGACAGGGCGGCGGCTACACCTTC. It is translated as CASSPLGQGGGYTF. Combining the CDR3 with reference TRBV18 and TRBJ1-2 gives the whole variable domain NAGVMQNPRHLVRRRGQEARLRCSPMKGHSHVYWYRQLPEEGLKFMVYLQKENIIDESGMPKERFSAEFPKEGPSILRIQQVVRGDSAAYFCASSPLGQGGGYTFGSGTRLTVV.

This clone occurred once. The chain couples TRBV7-2 to TRBJ2-2; 9 bases align to TRBD2. Germline V lookup: CDR1 SGHTA, CDR2 FQGNSA. V lost 5 bases and J lost 5; bases outside the gene matches: 12. CDR3 length: 17 residues. Here the CDR3 DNA reads TGTGCCAGCAGCGCGGCCGGGACTAGCTTGAAGACCGGGGAGCTGTTTTTT. This gives the protein CASSAAGTSLKTGELFF.

The chain links TRBV4-3 to TRBJ2-3; TRBD1 matches at 7 bases. CDR3 length: 18 amino acids. CDR1 LGHNA and CDR2 YSLEER come from the germline V gene. The junction had 13 bases not matched to a gene; V was cut back by 0 bases and J by 4 bases. In nucleotides, the CDR3 is TGCGCCAGCAGCCAAGATGCCCCCGGGACAGTAACCTCAGATACGCAGTATTTT. The encoded protein is CASSQDAPGTVTSDTQYF.

This clone was recorded only once. The CDR3: CASSLRGSASNEQFF. The DNA of the CDR3 is TGTGCCAGCAGCTTACGAGGGAGCGCTAGCAATGAGCAGTTCTTC. The V gene is TRBV7-9, the J gene TRBJ2-1; D is perhaps TRBD2 (5 bases). The germline V and J ends were trimmed by 2 bases and 6 bases, with 14 bases remaining between them. CDR3 length: 15 amino acids. Germline V gives CDR1 SEHNR, CDR2 FQNEAQ (reference sequence).

The chain links TRBV23-1 to TRBJ1-3; D possibly corresponds to TRBD1 (5 bases). TRBV23-1 has ORF status, its function being uncertain. Trimming took 4 bases from V and 9 from J, leaving 7 bases between them. The CDR3 extends over 11 amino acids. DNA for the CDR3: TGCGCCAGCAGTCCCACAGGCACCATATATTTT. Encoded protein: CASSPTGTIYF.

The rearrangement links TRBV27 to TRBJ2-3; TRBD1 aligns across 8 bases. Germline CDR1 reads MNHEY; CDR2 reads SMNVEV (reference sequence). There are 16 residues in the CDR3. The trim removed 3 bases at V and 2 bases at J, leaving 7 bases unmatched. The CDR3 region is CASSFQGALITDTQYF. In DNA, the CDR3 is TGTGCCAGCAGTTTCCAGGGGGCTTTAATCACAGATACGCAGTATTTT.

The gene calls are TRBV11-3 and TRBJ2-7; D uncertain. The CDR3 loop spans 13 amino acids. Trimming left V 4 bases short and J 0 bases short, with 7 bases between. Germline CDR1 SGHNT, CDR2 YENEEA. The CDR3 nucleotides are TGTGCCAGCAGCTCTAGGAGCTCCTACGAGCAGTACTTC. It yields the protein CASSSRSSYEQYF.

This clone was found once. The genes are TRBV5-1 and TRBJ2-6, with 10 bases fitting TRBD1. Germline V gene lookup returns CDR1 SGHRS and CDR2 YFSETQ. V was pared by 4 bases and J by 8 bases, with 6 bases of the junction left unmatched. This CDR3 has 15 amino acids. CDR3 region: CASSGGTGAPNVLTF. The CDR3 bases are TGCGCCAGCAGCGGGGGGACAGGGGCACCCAACGTCCTGACTTTC. The whole variable domain, remainder taken from reference TRBV5-1 and TRBJ2-6, is KAGVTQTPRYLIKTRGQQVTLSCSPISGHRSVSWYQQTPGQGLQFLFEYFSETQRNKGNFPGRFSGRQFSNSRSEMNVSTLELGDSALYLCASSGGTGAPNVLTFGAGSRLTVL.

J is TRBJ2-4 and V is TRBV9; possible D gene TRBD2, 6 bases. This CDR3 has 16 amino acids. V shed 1 base and J shed 4 bases, with 15 bases lying between them. Germline V CDR1 and CDR2: SGDLS, YYNGEE. This CDR3 reads CASSVTAAGGKNIQYF. CDR3 DNA sequence: TGTGCCAGCAGCGTAACGGCAGCCGGGGGAAAAAACATTCAGTACTTC.

The rearrangement joins TRBV28 to TRBJ2-6; TRBD1 matches 8 bases. The CDR3 runs 17 residues. J gave up 2 bases and V 4 bases, and 7 bases lay outside the gene matches. From germline, CDR1 is MDHEN and CDR2 SYDVKM. The CDR3 reads CASSSRQGRTGANVLTF. CDR3 nucleotide sequence: TGTGCCAGCAGTTCTCGACAGGGGAGGACTGGGGCCAACGTCCTGACTTTC.

This chain links TRBV11-1 with TRBJ1-2; 7 nucleotides align to TRBD1. The CDR3 runs 12 residues. V dropped 4 bases and J dropped 7; count of bases not matched to a gene: 3. Germline values: CDR1 SGHAT, CDR2 FQDESV (reference sequence). The DNA for the CDR3 is TGTGCCAGCAGCTCCGACAGGGCTGGCTACACCTTC. This gives the protein CASSSDRAGYTF. Full variable domain (rest looked up from reference TRBV11-1 and TRBJ1-2): EAEVAQSPRYKITEKSQAVAFWCDPISGHATLYWYRQILGQGPELLVQFQDESVVDDSQLPKDRFSAERLKGVDSTLKIQPAELGDSAMYLCASSSDRAGYTFGSGTRLTVV.

This clone has just one count. The V call is TRBV7-3, the J call TRBJ1-6, with D possibly being TRBD1 (5 bases). CDR1 is SGHTA, CDR2 FQGTGA, per germline. V was clipped by 5 bases and J by 7 bases, with 9 bases between them. There are 13 residues in the CDR3. CDR3 DNA sequence: TGTGCCAGCAGCACCAGGGAAAATTCACCCCTCCACTTT. It yields the protein CASSTRENSPLHF.

The gene calls are TRBV19 and TRBJ1-1, with D possibly TRBD1 on 5 matching bases. Trimming stripped 3 bases from V and 4 bases from J, with 12 bases between. CDR1 and CDR2 (germline): LNHDA, SQIVND (reference sequence). This CDR3 is 14 amino acids long. CDR3 residues: CASSIQGLRTEAFF. In nucleotides, the CDR3 is TGTGCCAGTAGTATCCAGGGCCTGCGCACTGAAGCTTTCTTT.

V usage is TRBV4-1 and J usage is TRBJ2-1; D might be TRBD1 (6 bases). The CDR3 spans 13 residues. The germline V and J ends were trimmed by 0 bases and 12 bases, with 12 bases remaining between them. Germline V gives CDR1 MGHRA, CDR2 YSYEKL. CDR3 residues: CASSQEQGMGQFF. The CDR3, as DNA: TGCGCCAGCAGCCAAGAACAGGGAATGGGGCAGTTCTTC.